The clone carrying this TCR beta chain was counted at least ten times. The target antigen is unknown. The data were taken from a study of T-cell reconstitution after alpha-beta-depleted transplantation in children. The TCRbeta library incorporated unique molecular identifiers. TCRdb passed the PCR reads through MiXCR, listing each CDR3 protein once. Of approximately 500,000 distinct CDR3 sequences detected, about 11% appear once; the ten largest clones hold 2%. The study, taken as a whole, reports: Some patients' high day-60 TCRbeta diversity was traced to surviving recipient T cells and thymic progenitors. Newly produced T cells mostly accounted for T-cell counts and diversity one year post-transplant. Several hundred expanded graft clones reportedly were the source of alpha-beta T cells about two months after transplant.

The CDR3 consists of 14 residues. Germline CDR1 and CDR2: LNHDA and SQIVND (reference sequence). After removal of 5 bases from V and 3 bases from J, the junction contained 6 bases not matched to a gene. The clonotype originates from a child aged 2-15 years with inherited bone marrow failure, due to receive a stem cell transplant. The chain employs TRBV19 and TRBJ2-7, with 8 positions matching TRBD1. This material consisted of PBMCs, taken before TCRalphabeta/CD19-depleted stem cell transplant. CDR3 DNA: TGTGCCAGTAGTGACGGGACAGGCTACTACGAGCAGTACTTC. Translating gives CASSDGTGYYEQYF.